These 27 T cell receptor beta chains were all obtained from the same sample, sequenced in a study of cytomegalovirus exposure and HLA in healthy donors (dated by TCRdb to the late 2010s). Library construction relied on the immunoSEQ multiplex PCR assay. The multiplex PCR relied on a mix of 60 forward primers for TCR Vbeta segments and 13 reverse primers for TCR Jbeta segments. Held by TCRdb, this immuneACCESS table contains in-frame sequences only and omits some clones. Under half of the omission traces to an unresolved V gene where checked; the cause of the rest is unknown. This sample's table carries approximately 130,000 clones. The ten largest clones add up to 1.5% to 2.5% of the sample. The sample consisted of PBMCs. The receptor source for this set is an older woman in good health and CMV-seronegative.

CDR3 sequence: CASSSAPRDAAIGKLFF. As DNA, the CDR3 is TGTGCCAGCAGCTCAGCCCCCCGGGATGCCGCTATTGGAAAACTGTTTTTT. The V gene is TRBV9, the J gene TRBJ1-4; no clear D. Germline assignment: CDR1 SGDLS and CDR2 YYNGEE. The CDR3 has 17 residues. With 4 bases removed from V and 10 bases from J, the gap between germline ends came to 26 bases.

The CDR3 loop is CASSLLRLYNSPLHF. The CDR3 bases are TGTGCCAGCAGCTTGCTTCGTCTCTATAATTCACCCCTCCACTTT. The J gene is TRBJ1-6, the V gene TRBV5-6; D unresolved. Germline values: CDR1 SGHDT, CDR2 YYEEEE. The V gene lost 1 base and the J gene lost 3 bases, with 8 bases spanning the gap. The CDR3 extends over 15 amino acids.

The gene calls are TRBV6-5 and TRBJ2-7; TRBD2 might be the D (7 bases). This CDR3 is 15 amino acids long. Germline V gene lookup returns CDR1 MNHEY and CDR2 SVGAGI. V gave up 0 bases and J gave up 3 bases, with 12 bases separating them. The CDR3 is CASSYSGGTNYEQYF. Written as DNA, the CDR3 is TGTGCCAGCAGTTACTCGGGAGGGACAAACTACGAGCAGTACTTC.

The genes are TRBV6-1 and TRBJ2-1, with TRBD1 as a possible D gene (6 bases). Germline V gene sequence: CDR1 MNHNS, CDR2 SASEGT. The CDR3 totals 11 residues. V lost 8 bases and J lost 10, with 12 bases in between. CDR3 sequence: CASDRQAEQFF. Written as DNA, the CDR3 is TGTGCCAGCGACCGACAGGCAGAGCAGTTCTTC.

CDR3: CASSIGGAGPNTDTQYF. For the CDR3, the DNA is TGTGCCAGTAGTATAGGTGGTGCGGGACCCAACACAGATACGCAGTATTTT. This sequence joins TRBV19 and TRBJ2-3; the D gene is possibly TRBD2 (6 bases). The CDR3 is 17 amino acids. Deletions cut 1 base from V and 2 bases from J, with 16 bases between. Germline V gene sequence: CDR1 LNHDA, CDR2 SQIVND (reference sequence).

The gene calls are TRBV6-1 and TRBJ1-1; 7 positions match TRBD1. The CDR3 has 16 residues. V shed 2 bases, J shed 0 bases, and the junction held 6 bases outside the gene matches. CDR1 is MNHNS, CDR2 SASEGT, per germline. CDR3 residues: CASSESGDRVNTEAFF. The CDR3 DNA sequence: TGTGCCAGCAGTGAAAGCGGCGACAGGGTGAACACTGAAGCTTTCTTT.

J is TRBJ1-3 and V is TRBV2; 7 bases agree with TRBD1. Germline CDR1 and CDR2: SNHLY and FYNNEI. The CDR3 spans 15 residues. Trimming took 5 bases from V and 4 from J; bases not matched to a gene: 8. The CDR3 DNA sequence: TGTGCCAGCAGTTCCCCGGACAGGCCCGGAAACACCATATATTTT. Its translation: CASSSPDRPGNTIYF.

The chain uses TRBV29-1 and TRBJ2-5; 8 positions match TRBD2. There are 15 residues in the CDR3. Germline V CDR1 and CDR2: SQVTM, ANQGSEA. With 7 bases clipped from V and 4 bases from J, the junction kept 14 bases outside the gene matches. The DNA of the CDR3 is TGCAGCGCCCCGCGGGGGGCGGTAGGTGGAGAGACCCAGTACTTC. Translating it yields CSAPRGAVGGETQYF.

The gene calls are TRBV11-2 and TRBJ2-1; D is ambiguous. The germline gives CDR1 SGHAT, CDR2 FQNNGV. This CDR3 contains 15 residues. V was trimmed by 4 bases and J by 10 bases, leaving 20 bases between them. The CDR3 reads CASSSTTWPVPEQFF. The CDR3, as DNA: TGTGCCAGCAGCTCCACTACCTGGCCGGTCCCGGAGCAGTTCTTC. Combining the CDR3 with reference TRBV11-2 and TRBJ2-1 gives the whole variable domain EAGVAQSPRYKIIEKRQSVAFWCNPISGHATLYWYQQILGQGPKLLIQFQNNGVVDDSQLPKDRFSAERLKGVDSTLKIQPAKLEDSAVYLCASSSTTWPVPEQFFGPGTRLTVL.

This sequence joins TRBV2 and TRBJ2-5; 13 bases are shared with TRBD2. V gave up 7 bases and J gave up 7 bases; unmatched junction bases: 9. CDR1 is SNHLY, CDR2 FYNNEI, per germline. This CDR3 comprises 15 residues. CDR3 sequence (DNA): TGTGCCAGCATTGGACTAGCGGGAGCCCATTTGACCCAGTACTTC. Amino acid sequence: CASIGLAGAHLTQYF.

Worth noting for this clone: A read error may account for a junction end that differs from germline. This rearrangement joins TRBV4-2 to TRBJ1-5; 8 positions match TRBD1. The CDR3 runs 15 residues. The germline V gene has CDR1 LGHNA and CDR2 YNFKEQ. CDR3 DNA: TGTGCCAGCAGCCCGACTGGACAGGGCAATCGGCCCCAGCATTTT. Its translation: CASSPTGQGNRPQHF.

This chain uses TRBV19 with TRBJ1-5; the D gene is possibly TRBD1 (5 bases). V was trimmed by 7 bases and J by 0 bases, leaving 16 bases between them. CDR3 length equals 16 residues. In germline, CDR1 is LNHDA, CDR2 SQIVND (reference sequence). The CDR3 loop reads CASTIGASASNQPQHF. The CDR3 DNA reads as TGTGCCAGTACCATAGGGGCGTCAGCTAGCAATCAGCCCCAGCATTTT.

V and J are TRBV29-1 and TRBJ2-7; unclear D gene. This CDR3 contains 11 residues. V lost 2 bases and J 4 bases, leaving 6 bases between the germline ends. Germline V gene data show CDR1 as SQVTM and CDR2 as ANQGSEA. The CDR3 sequence: CSVEYGYEQYF. Here the CDR3 DNA reads TGCAGCGTTGAATACGGGTACGAGCAGTACTTC.

The rearrangement links TRBV4-2 to TRBJ2-2, with 7 positions matching TRBD2. V was clipped by 3 bases and J by 6 bases; unmatched bases: 10. The CDR3 consists of 16 residues. Germline CDR1 is LGHNA and CDR2 is YNFKEQ. The CDR3 nucleotides are TGTGCCAGCAGCCACGTTTCTCGGGGGGTTTCCGGGGAGCTGTTTTTT. This sequence encodes CASSHVSRGVSGELFF.

The chain links TRBV19 to TRBJ1-5; the D gene is possibly TRBD1 (5 bases). V was pared by 5 bases and J by 0 bases, with 23 bases between. CDR1 and CDR2 from the germline V gene are LNHDA and SQIVND (reference sequence). CDR3 size: 19 residues. CDR3 in amino acids: CASSPGPYLRRVSNQPQHF. For the CDR3, the DNA is TGTGCCAGTAGTCCGGGACCGTACTTGAGGAGGGTTAGCAATCAGCCCCAGCATTTT.

The chain recombines TRBV5-1 with TRBJ2-3, with a tentative D call TRBD2 (6 bases). Germline V gene lookup returns CDR1 SGHRS and CDR2 YFSETQ. Trimming removed 1 base at V and 2 bases at J, with 14 bases between. This CDR3 has 16 residues. The CDR3 sequence: CASSLLLRGFTDTQYF. CDR3 bases: TGCGCCAGCAGCTTGCTTCTGCGGGGATTCACAGATACGCAGTATTTT.

This chain connects TRBV11-2 to TRBJ2-7; D remains ambiguous. Trimming removed 3 bases at V and 0 bases at J, with 12 bases between. Germline V gives CDR1 SGHAT, CDR2 FQNNGV. This CDR3 comprises 15 residues. CDR3 DNA sequence: TGTGCCAGCAGCTTCGTCGGCAGGCCCTCCTACGAGCAGTACTTC. This encodes CASSFVGRPSYEQYF.

This chain joins TRBV11-3 and TRBJ2-1; 12 nucleotides align to TRBD2. The J segment lost 4 bases and the V segment lost 5 bases, leaving 6 bases of the junction unmatched. CDR1 SGHNT and CDR2 YENEEA come from the germline V gene. CDR3 size: 16 residues. The CDR3 is CASSPSGRALYNEQFF. CDR3 DNA: TGTGCCAGCAGCCCTAGCGGGAGGGCCCTGTACAATGAGCAGTTCTTC.

The chain is built from TRBV2 and TRBJ1-5; D is ambiguous. The V end lost 4 bases, the J end lost 1 base, and 11 bases lay between the germline ends. The germline gives CDR1 SNHLY, CDR2 FYNNEI. The CDR3 extends over 15 amino acids. The CDR3 loop is CASSARVRSNQPQHF. In DNA form, the CDR3 reads TGTGCCAGCAGTGCGCGGGTTAGGAGCAATCAGCCCCAGCATTTT.

The chain combines TRBV4-2 with TRBJ2-2, with 7 bases fitting TRBD2. This CDR3 has 17 residues. V was pared by 0 bases and J by 5 bases, with 9 bases of the junction left unmatched. Germline lookup yields CDR1 LGHNA and CDR2 YNFKEQ. This chain's CDR3 is CASSQDLTGGLTGELFF. DNA for the CDR3: TGTGCCAGCAGCCAAGATTTAACGGGAGGTTTGACCGGGGAGCTGTTTTTT.

The genes are TRBV2 and TRBJ2-7; a possible D gene is TRBD1 (6 bases). Trimming removed 2 bases at V and 3 bases at J, with 8 bases between. Germline V CDR1 and CDR2: SNHLY, FYNNEI. The CDR3 loop spans 13 amino acids. The CDR3 sequence: CASSEYRVYEQYF. Here the CDR3 DNA reads TGTGCCAGCAGTGAATACAGGGTCTACGAGCAGTACTTC. Full variable domain (outside the CDR3, taken from reference TRBV2 and TRBJ2-7): EPEVTQTPSHQVTQMGQEVILRCVPISNHLYFYWYRQILGQKVEFLVSFYNNEISEKSEIFDDQFSVERPDGSNFTLKIRSTKLEDSAMYFCASSEYRVYEQYFGPGTRLTVT.

The rearrangement joins TRBV6-5 to TRBJ2-5; TRBD1 is a possible D gene (6 bases). In germline, CDR1 is MNHEY, CDR2 SVGAGI. Trimming stripped 4 bases from V and 7 bases from J, with 16 bases between. This CDR3 has 14 residues. The CDR3 reads CASSFQDSLVTQYF. The CDR3 nucleotides are TGTGCCAGCAGTTTCCAGGACAGCCTCGTGACCCAGTACTTC.

The chain employs TRBV7-9 and TRBJ1-5; D is undetermined. V was shortened by 1 base and J by 7 bases, with 8 bases between the two germline ends. Germline-derived CDR1 and CDR2 are SEHNR and FQNEAQ (reference sequence). There are 13 residues in the CDR3. CDR3 sequence reads: CASSLDTGQPQHF. The CDR3 DNA is TGTGCCAGCAGCTTAGATACGGGACAGCCCCAGCATTTT.

This sequence joins TRBV18 and TRBJ2-3, with D perhaps matching TRBD2 (5 bases). The CDR3 totals 12 residues. Germline-derived CDR1 and CDR2 are KGHSH and LQKENI. Trimming took 10 bases from V and 5 from J, leaving 13 bases between them. Here the CDR3 DNA reads TGTGCCACGGGAAGTGTCCTAGATACGCAGTATTTT. It encodes CATGSVLDTQYF.

The rearrangement joins TRBV18 to TRBJ1-2; 8 bases line up with TRBD1. The CDR3 runs 14 residues. Germline V gene data show CDR1 as KGHSH and CDR2 as LQKENI. Trimming at V came to 3 bases and at J to 8 bases, leaving 8 bases not matched to a gene. The CDR3 region is CASSPGQADWGYTF. The CDR3 bases are TGTGCCAGCTCACCGGGACAGGCGGACTGGGGCTACACCTTC. The entire variable domain, with the rest obtained from reference TRBV18 and TRBJ1-2, is as follows: NAGVMQNPRHLVRRRGQEARLRCSPMKGHSHVYWYRQLPEEGLKFMVYLQKENIIDESGMPKERFSAEFPKEGPSILRIQQVVRGDSAAYFCASSPGQADWGYTFGSGTRLTVV.

This sequence joins TRBV9 and TRBJ2-3; the D gene is possibly TRBD1 (6 bases). The CDR3 consists of 17 residues. Deletions cut 0 bases from V and 1 base from J, with 15 bases between. CDR1 is SGDLS, CDR2 YYNGEE, per germline. The CDR3 DNA reads as TGTGCCAGCAGCGTAGGGGGACAAAGAGTGGGCACAGATACGCAGTATTTT. Its translation: CASSVGGQRVGTDTQYF. Together with reference TRBV9 and TRBJ2-3, the CDR3 gives the full variable domain: DSGVTQTPKHLITATGQRVTLRCSPRSGDLSVYWYQQSLDQGLQFLIQYYNGEERAKGNILERFSAQQFPDLHSELNLSSLELGDSALYFCASSVGGQRVGTDTQYFGPGTRLTVL.

Comments on this clone: The germline gene is not matched at one end of the junction; a read error may be the cause. The V and J genes are TRBV4-1 and TRBJ1-6; the D is unclear. There are 17 residues in the CDR3. CDR1 is MGHRA, CDR2 YSYEKL, per germline. CDR3 region: CASTQRAPLASNSPLHF. DNA of the CDR3: TGCGCCAGCACCCAACGGGCCCCACTAGCTTCCAATTCACCCCTCCACTTT.